These 23 T cell receptor beta chains were sequenced from one sample in a study of regulatory T cells in long-lasting Graves disease. Time point in this sample: persistent/refractory GD, antithyroid drugs over 5 years with positive TRAb. The TCR library used RNA extracted from PBMCs. CDR3-region Arm-PCR and iRepertoire HTBI primers produced the TCR beta libraries. TCRdb passed the multiplex PCR reads through MiXCR, listing each CDR3 protein once. Of roughly 450,000 distinct CDR3 sequences in the sample, about a quarter are singletons; the top ten hold about a quarter. The sample consisted of peripheral blood mononuclear cells (PBMCs), taken when the disease was refractory, from a patient treated with antithyroid drugs. The receptors here all came from a female donor with Graves disease.

This chain connects TRBV5-4 to TRBJ2-5; 14 positions agree with TRBD2. The germline CDR1 and CDR2 sequences are SGHNT and YYREEE (reference sequence). The CDR3 covers 15 residues. V shed 4 bases, J shed 5 bases, and the junction held 4 bases outside the gene matches. The CDR3 DNA reads TGTGCCAGCAGCATGCGACTAGCGGGAGGGGAGACCCAGTACTTC. Protein product: CASSMRLAGGETQYF.

This chain connects TRBV6-5 to TRBJ1-2; a possible D gene is TRBD1 (5 bases). Trimming pared 4 bases from V and 0 bases from J, leaving 6 bases between. The CDR3 has 13 amino acids. The germline CDR1 and CDR2 sequences are MNHEY and SVGAGI. The CDR3 here is CASSWGANYGYTF. The CDR3 bases are TGTGCCAGCAGTTGGGGGGCTAACTATGGCTACACCTTC.

CDR3 nucleotide sequence: TGTGCCAGCATCCCTGCAAACCAGGGGGCCGACACCGGGGAGCTGTTTTTT. Its protein is CASIPANQGADTGELFF. The chain carries TRBV6-1 and TRBJ2-2; TRBD1 matches at 8 bases. Germline trimming cut 7 bases from V and 3 bases from J; bases unmatched to any gene: 13. The CDR3 has 17 amino acids. Looked up from germline, CDR1 is MNHNS and CDR2 is SASEGT.

The chain uses TRBV12-3 or TRBV12-4 and TRBJ2-1; D gene uncertain. The CDR3 is 17 amino acids. Trimming pared 2 bases from V and 3 bases from J, leaving 17 bases between. The CDR3 loop reads CASSLFPGSRDYNEQFF. The CDR3 coding sequence is TGTGCCAGCAGTTTATTCCCCGGAAGTCGCGACTACAATGAGCAGTTCTTC.

This clonotype was counted between two and nine times. This sequence joins TRBV20-1 and TRBJ1-1, with D unresolved. From germline, CDR1 is DFQATT and CDR2 SNEGSKA (reference sequence). This CDR3 region has 11 residues. Trimming shortened V by 7 bases and J by 1 base, and 7 bases separated the two germline ends. CDR3 amino acids: CSVPKNTEAFF. CDR3 sequence (DNA): TGCAGTGTACCCAAGAACACTGAAGCTTTCTTT.

This CDR3 is CSARAGTSGRDEQYF. In DNA form, the CDR3 reads TGCAGTGCTAGAGCCGGGACTAGCGGGAGGGACGAGCAGTACTTC. This sequence joins TRBV20-1 and TRBJ2-7; 16 bases align to TRBD2. Germline lookup yields CDR1 DFQATT and CDR2 SNEGSKA (reference sequence). The trim removed 1 base at V and 5 bases at J, leaving 2 bases unmatched. This CDR3 region has 15 residues.

At least ten counts were recorded for this clonotype. V usage is TRBV29-1 and J usage is TRBJ2-5, with D perhaps matching TRBD1 or TRBD2 (5 bases each). Germline V CDR1 and CDR2: SQVTM, ANQGSEA. The CDR3 totals 13 residues. Trimming removed 1 base from V and 4 bases from J, with 10 bases in between. CDR3 coding DNA: TGCAGCGTTGAAGGGGGCGCGGGAGAGACCCAGTACTTC. Translation gives CSVEGGAGETQYF.

This clonotype was recorded many times. V gene TRBV7-3 combines with J gene TRBJ1-2; TRBD1 might be the D (6 bases). The CDR3 runs to 14 residues. Trimming pared 5 bases from V and 9 bases from J, leaving 19 bases between. Germline V gene data show CDR1 as SGHTA and CDR2 as FQGTGA. CDR3 protein: CASSPSPGGGRYTF. DNA of the CDR3: TGTGCCAGCAGCCCATCCCCGGGGGGCGGGCGCTACACCTTC.

The rearrangement joins TRBV11-2 to TRBJ2-1; either TRBD1 or TRBD2 may fit D (5 bases each). CDR1 is SGHAT and CDR2 is FQNNGV in the germline V gene. The V end was cut by 8 bases, the J end by 7 bases, with 9 bases between. CDR3 length equals 11 residues. The CDR3 DNA is TGTGCCAGCGGGACGATGAATGAGCAGTTCTTC. This sequence encodes CASGTMNEQFF.

This clonotype has a count of ten or more. The chain couples TRBV28 to TRBJ2-4; 7 bases line up with TRBD1. The trim removed 4 bases at V and 3 bases at J, leaving 3 bases unmatched. The V gene's germline CDR1 is MDHEN and CDR2 SYDVKM. The CDR3 has 14 amino acids. CDR3 DNA sequence: TGTGCCAGCAGTTGGAGACAGGGCAAAAACATTCAGTACTTC. The encoded protein is CASSWRQGKNIQYF.

This clonotype came up a few times. The chain is built from TRBV12-3 or TRBV12-4 and TRBJ2-2, with D unclear. V lost 1 base, J lost 5 bases, and 17 bases lay in between. The CDR3 runs to 17 residues. CDR3 residues: CASSLDWGNIRTGELFF. The CDR3, as DNA: TGTGCCAGCAGTTTAGACTGGGGAAACATCCGGACCGGGGAGCTGTTTTTT.

CDR3 amino acids: CASSIRPRTSGQETQYF. In DNA, the CDR3 is TGTGCCAGTAGTATTCGCCCACGGACTAGCGGCCAAGAGACCCAGTACTTC. The rearrangement joins TRBV19 to TRBJ2-5; TRBD2 matches at 10 bases. The CDR3 runs to 17 residues. Germline CDR1 reads LNHDA; CDR2 reads SQIVND (reference sequence). Trimming removed 3 bases from V and 1 base from J; junction bases left unmatched: 8.

This chain links TRBV9 with TRBJ1-6; possible D gene TRBD1, 5 bases. Trimming stripped 2 bases from V and 6 bases from J, with 12 bases between. The CDR3 consists of 15 residues. The germline V gene has CDR1 SGDLS and CDR2 YYNGEE. The CDR3 DNA sequence: TGTGCCAGCAGCGTCGGGGGGAGTCTTAATTCACCCCTCCACTTT. Protein product: CASSVGGSLNSPLHF.

V usage is TRBV7-8 and J usage is TRBJ1-1; tentative D call: TRBD1 (6 bases). Trimming took off 2 bases at V and 2 bases at J, with 12 bases between the two ends. CDR1 is SGHVS and CDR2 is FQNEAQ in the germline V gene. The CDR3 length is 15 residues. The CDR3, as DNA: TGTGCCAGCAGCTTACAGGGGCCCTCCAACACTGAAGCTTTCTTT. It translates to CASSLQGPSNTEAFF.

This clonotype was detected ten times or more. The chain links TRBV6-5 to TRBJ1-1; D call uncertain. V was cut by 2 bases and J by 1 base, with 5 bases left in between. Germline assignment: CDR1 MNHEY and CDR2 SVGAGI. The CDR3 totals 13 residues. CDR3 in DNA: TGTGCCAGCAGTTACACCACGAACACTGAAGCTTTCTTT. Protein product: CASSYTTNTEAFF.

This chain joins TRBV18 and TRBJ1-2; 7 bases map to TRBD1. The CDR3 has 14 residues. Germline V gives CDR1 KGHSH, CDR2 LQKENI. Trimming removed 6 bases from V and 8 bases from J; junction bases left unmatched: 12. The CDR3, as DNA: TGTGCCAGCTCCCCAGGGACAGCCAAGTTGGGCTACACCTTC. Translation: CASSPGTAKLGYTF.

This rearrangement joins TRBV12-3 or TRBV12-4 to TRBJ2-1, with D hard to call. The CDR3 totals 14 residues. Trimming took off 6 bases at V and 3 bases at J, with 12 bases between the two ends. As DNA, the CDR3 is TGTGCCAGCAGCCCCCGCCAGTTCTACAATGAGCAGTTCTTC. Protein sequence: CASSPRQFYNEQFF.

The chain carries TRBV6-2 or TRBV6-3 and TRBJ2-5; D is ambiguous. The tail of the sequence fits TRBJ2-1 better, so the J call may be wrong. The germline V gene has CDR1 MNHEY and CDR2 SVGEGT. This CDR3 spans 15 amino acids. DNA for the CDR3: TGTGCCAGCAGTAGACAACTCCCAGTCAACAATGAGCAGTTCTTC. It encodes CASSRQLPVNNEQFF.

This clonotype was counted a few times. For the CDR3, the DNA is TGTGCCAGTAGCGCCGAGACAGGGGGCTATGGCTACACCTTC. Its translation: CASSAETGGYGYTF. The rearrangement links TRBV19 to TRBJ1-2; TRBD1 aligns across 9 bases. CDR1 is LNHDA and CDR2 is SQIVND in the germline V gene (reference sequence). This CDR3 spans 14 amino acids. V dropped 6 bases and J dropped 4; count of bases not matched to a gene: 6.

This chain connects TRBV28 to TRBJ2-2; the D gene is possibly TRBD2 (6 bases). Looked up from germline, CDR1 is MDHEN and CDR2 is SYDVKM. V gave up 7 bases and J gave up 6 bases, with 9 bases separating them. The CDR3 consists of 12 residues. The CDR3 DNA reads TGTGCCAGCACCAGCGGGTCCGGGGAGCTGTTTTTT. Translated: CASTSGSGELFF.

The table lists this clonotype with many counts. The gene calls are TRBV20-1 and TRBJ1-1; D possibly corresponds to TRBD1 (5 bases). The CDR3 covers 14 residues. V was trimmed by 3 bases and J by 2 bases, leaving 13 bases between them. From germline, CDR1 is DFQATT and CDR2 SNEGSKA (reference sequence). CDR3 sequence (DNA): TGCAGTGCTAGTCGTTCCGGGGACAACACTGAAGCTTTCTTT. Amino acid sequence: CSASRSGDNTEAFF.

The sample holds a few counts of this clonotype. The chain combines TRBV30 with TRBJ2-7; D is ambiguous. V dropped 5 bases and J dropped 6 bases, with 17 bases sitting between them. From germline, CDR1 is GTSNPN and CDR2 SVGIG (reference sequence). This CDR3 has 13 amino acids. The CDR3 DNA reads TGTGCCTGGGCCCTCCCGGTCTCCGGCGAGCAGTACTTC. Protein product: CAWALPVSGEQYF.

A few counts support this clonotype. The chain joins TRBV15 to TRBJ2-1; D is undetermined. The CDR3 sequence is 16 residues long. The V gene lost 0 bases and the J gene lost 0 bases, with 9 bases spanning the gap. Germline V lookup: CDR1 LNHNV, CDR2 YYDKDF (reference sequence). DNA for the CDR3: TGTGCCACCAGCAGAGATCGGTCTTACTCCTACAATGAGCAGTTCTTC. Its protein product is CATSRDRSYSYNEQFF.